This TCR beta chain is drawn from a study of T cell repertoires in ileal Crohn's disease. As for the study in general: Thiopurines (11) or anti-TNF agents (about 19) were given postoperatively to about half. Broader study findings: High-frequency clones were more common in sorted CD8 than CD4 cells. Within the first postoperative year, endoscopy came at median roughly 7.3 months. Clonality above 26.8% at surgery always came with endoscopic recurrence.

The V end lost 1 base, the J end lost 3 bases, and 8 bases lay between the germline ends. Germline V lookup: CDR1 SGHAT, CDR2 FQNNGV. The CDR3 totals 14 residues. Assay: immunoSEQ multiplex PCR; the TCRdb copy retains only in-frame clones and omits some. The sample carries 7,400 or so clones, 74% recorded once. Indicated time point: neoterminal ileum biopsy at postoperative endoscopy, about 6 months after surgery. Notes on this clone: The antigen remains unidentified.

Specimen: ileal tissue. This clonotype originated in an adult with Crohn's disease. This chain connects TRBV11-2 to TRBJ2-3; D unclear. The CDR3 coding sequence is TGTGCCAGCAGCTTAGTCCAGAATACAGATACGCAGTATTTT. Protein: CASSLVQNTDTQYF.